The 27 T cell receptor beta chains below were found in one sample sequenced in a study of blood T cell repertoires in COVID-19. Repertoires were generated with immunoSEQ multiplex PCR, while TCRdb's copy carries only in-frame clones and drops some. The sample consists of over 150,000 clones, approximately 86% of them appearing once. Material: peripheral blood. The origin of the receptors is a young man with acute or convalescent COVID-19.

The genes are TRBV6-1 and TRBJ1-4; the match to TRBD1 covers 7 bases. Trimming took 7 bases from V and 6 from J; bases not matched to a gene: 8. The CDR3 runs to 14 residues. The germline gives CDR1 MNHNS, CDR2 SASEGT. The CDR3 DNA is TGTGCCAGCATACGACAGGGTCTTGATGAAAAACTGTTTTTT. It encodes CASIRQGLDEKLFF.

On this clone itself: Within the sample, other DNA sequences also encode this same CDR3. The J gene is TRBJ1-5, the V gene TRBV6-5; TRBD1 agrees at 10 bases. Trimming at V came to 6 bases and at J to 5 bases, leaving 4 bases not matched to a gene. This CDR3 is 14 amino acids long. Per germline, CDR1 MNHEY and CDR2 SVGAGI. CDR3: CASRRQGAYQPQHF. For the CDR3, the DNA is TGTGCCAGCAGACGACAGGGGGCATATCAGCCCCAGCATTTT.

The chain joins TRBV5-8 to TRBJ1-2; TRBD1 matches at 8 bases. CDR1 SGHTS and CDR2 YDEGEE come from the germline V gene. V lost 0 bases, J lost 6 bases, and 7 bases stayed unmatched. This CDR3 comprises 15 residues. This chain's CDR3 is CASSLVTGGVNGYTF. The CDR3 bases are TGTGCCAGCAGCTTGGTCACAGGGGGTGTGAATGGCTACACCTTC.

This clone was counted a single time. This chain uses TRBV27 with TRBJ1-6, with D tentatively TRBD1 (6 bases). The V gene's germline CDR1 is MNHEY and CDR2 SMNVEV (reference sequence). V gave up 2 bases and J gave up 10 bases, with 21 bases separating them. The CDR3 is 17 amino acids. This chain's CDR3 is CASSLGGGHEYFSPLHF. CDR3 bases: TGTGCCAGCAGTTTAGGGGGGGGACACGAATATTTCTCACCCCTCCACTTT.

The chain links TRBV11-2 to TRBJ2-7; TRBD1 matches at 7 bases. The CDR3 runs to 14 residues. The V segment lost 4 bases and the J segment 6 bases; nucleotides outside the gene matches: 9. The germline gives CDR1 SGHAT, CDR2 FQNNGV. This chain's CDR3 is CASSSVRGGREQYF. CDR3 nucleotides: TGTGCCAGCAGCTCAGTGAGAGGGGGCCGCGAGCAGTACTTC.

The table lists this clone with a count of one. The gene calls are TRBV5-4 and TRBJ2-7; the D is unclear. Looked up from germline, CDR1 is SGHNT and CDR2 is YYREEE (reference sequence). The CDR3 has 15 residues. Deletions cut 0 bases from V and 2 bases from J, with 12 bases between. The CDR3 protein is CASSLAQALAYEQYF. In DNA, the CDR3 is TGTGCCAGCAGCTTGGCTCAGGCCCTCGCCTACGAGCAGTACTTC.

This clone occurred a few times. The J gene is TRBJ1-5, the V gene TRBV15, with D unresolved. The CDR3 runs 16 residues. Trimming took off 5 bases at V and 1 base at J, with 15 bases between the two ends. Germline V lookup: CDR1 LNHNV, CDR2 YYDKDF (reference sequence). The DNA of the CDR3 is TGTGCCACCAGCCCTAGCGTAGGGTTGAGCAATCAGCCCCAGCATTTT. Residues: CATSPSVGLSNQPQHF.

V and J are TRBV13 and TRBJ2-3; possibly TRBD2 for D (6 bases). The CDR3 consists of 17 residues. V shed 0 bases and J shed 2 bases, with 15 bases lying between them. CDR1 is PRHDT, CDR2 FYEKMQ, per germline (reference sequence). The DNA for the CDR3 is TGTGCCAGCAGCTTAGGCCTGGCTAGCGAGATCACAGATACGCAGTATTTT. It codes for CASSLGLASEITDTQYF.

The chain links TRBV5-4 to TRBJ1-2; the D gene is possibly TRBD1 (6 bases). V was clipped by 4 bases and J by 1 base, with 20 bases between them. Germline values: CDR1 SGHNT, CDR2 YYREEE (reference sequence). The CDR3 contains 17 residues. The CDR3 sequence is CASSERQGTWDNYGYTF. CDR3 in DNA: TGTGCCAGCAGCGAGAGGCAGGGGACCTGGGATAACTATGGCTACACCTTC.

The chain links TRBV5-6 to TRBJ1-1, with 10 positions matching TRBD1. V lost 4 bases to trimming and J lost 5 bases; unmatched junction nucleotides: 5. The CDR3 is 14 amino acids. Germline assignment: CDR1 SGHDT and CDR2 YYEEEE. The CDR3 nucleotides are TGTGCCAGCAGCCCGGGACAGGGGTTAACTGAAGCTTTCTTT. Translating it yields CASSPGQGLTEAFF.

Note on this clone: In the same sample, other DNA sequences code for this CDR3. The rearrangement uses TRBV18 and TRBJ1-1; 9 bases match TRBD1. This CDR3 spans 14 amino acids. V lost 6 bases to trimming and J lost 2 bases; unmatched junction nucleotides: 4. The germline V gene encodes CDR1 KGHSH and CDR2 LQKENI. The chain's CDR3 is CASSRQGGNTEAFF. In nucleotides, the CDR3 is TGTGCCAGCTCGCGACAGGGGGGAAACACTGAAGCTTTCTTT.

This clone was observed once. The rearrangement joins TRBV18 to TRBJ2-1; D uncertain. Trimming shortened V by 6 bases and J by 8 bases, and 11 bases separated the two germline ends. Germline V gene data show CDR1 as KGHSH and CDR2 as LQKENI. The CDR3 length is 12 residues. The CDR3 spells CASSPIRDEQFF. CDR3 sequence (DNA): TGTGCCAGCTCCCCTATACGCGATGAGCAGTTCTTC.

This rearrangement joins TRBV6-5 to TRBJ1-5; D gene unclear. In germline, CDR1 is MNHEY, CDR2 SVGAGI. The V and J ends lost 4 bases and 3 bases respectively, with 7 bases between them. The CDR3 covers 13 residues. The CDR3 bases are TGTGCCAGCAGTTTACAGATCAATCAGCCCCAGCATTTT. Translation: CASSLQINQPQHF.

This clone was detected only a few times. The rearrangement joins TRBV14 to TRBJ1-4; 8 bases match TRBD1. V shed 4 bases and J 2 bases; nucleotides not matched to a gene: 3. The germline CDR1 and CDR2 sequences are SGHDN and FVKESK. The CDR3 covers 15 residues. Written as DNA, the CDR3 is TGTGCCAGCAGCCTATGGACAGGGACTAATGAAAAACTGTTTTTT. Encoded protein: CASSLWTGTNEKLFF. The whole variable domain, remainder taken from reference TRBV14 and TRBJ1-4, is EAGVTQFPSHSVIEKGQTVTLRCDPISGHDNLYWYRRVMGKEIKFLLHFVKESKQDESGMPNNRFLAERTGGTYSTLKVQPAELEDSGVYFCASSLWTGTNEKLFFGSGTQLSVL.

The sample holds one count of this clone. The sample carries other DNA sequences with the same CDR3. The chain carries TRBV6-5 and TRBJ2-5; 7 nucleotides align to TRBD1. The germline CDR1 and CDR2 sequences are MNHEY and SVGAGI. The trim removed 5 bases at V and 3 bases at J, leaving 3 bases unmatched. The CDR3 contains 13 residues. This CDR3 reads CASSRTGKETQYF. CDR3 sequence (DNA): TGTGCCAGCAGTCGGACAGGAAAAGAGACCCAGTACTTC.

In its sample, this clone was seen once. The J gene is TRBJ2-7, the V gene TRBV5-1; D might be TRBD1 (6 bases). The germline gives CDR1 SGHRS, CDR2 YFSETQ. V gave up 3 bases and J gave up 2 bases, with 18 bases separating them. The CDR3 is 16 amino acids. For the CDR3, the DNA is TGCGCCAGCAGCTCCTCAGGGGCGGTCGGTACCTACGAGCAGTACTTC. It encodes CASSSSGAVGTYEQYF. Full variable domain (remainder filled in from reference TRBV5-1 and TRBJ2-7): KAGVTQTPRYLIKTRGQQVTLSCSPISGHRSVSWYQQTPGQGLQFLFEYFSETQRNKGNFPGRFSGRQFSNSRSEMNVSTLELGDSALYLCASSSSGAVGTYEQYFGPGTRLTVT.

This chain's CDR3 is CASSLAGRETQYF. The CDR3 region has the DNA TGTGCCAGCAGCTTAGCAGGGCGGGAGACCCAGTACTTC. The chain carries TRBV7-3 and TRBJ2-5; perhaps TRBD1 as D (5 bases). V gave up 2 bases and J gave up 5 bases, with 9 bases separating them. Germline values: CDR1 SGHTA, CDR2 FQGTGA. This CDR3 has 13 amino acids. Using reference TRBV7-3 and TRBJ2-5 for the parts outside the CDR3, the full variable domain is GAGVSQTPSNKVTEKGKYVELRCDPISGHTALYWYRQSLGQGPEFLIYFQGTGAADDSGLPNDRFFAVRPEGSVSTLKIQRTERGDSAVYLCASSLAGRETQYFGPGTRLLVL.

V is TRBV5-4 and J is TRBJ1-4; unclear D gene. Germline V gives CDR1 SGHNT, CDR2 YYREEE (reference sequence). The CDR3 sequence is 14 residues long. Trimming removed 0 bases at V and 5 bases at J, with 8 bases between. CDR3 region: CASSLAVSNEKLFF. The CDR3 bases are TGTGCCAGCAGCTTGGCAGTTAGCAATGAAAAACTGTTTTTT. Full variable domain (outside the CDR3, taken from reference TRBV5-4 and TRBJ1-4): ETGVTQSPTHLIKTRGQQVTLRCSSQSGHNTVSWYQQALGQGPQFIFQYYREEENGRGNFPPRFSGLQFPNYSSELNVNALELDDSALYLCASSLAVSNEKLFFGSGTQLSVL.

The chain combines TRBV6-8 with TRBJ2-4; 7 bases line up with TRBD1. CDR1 and CDR2 from the germline V gene are MNHGY and SAAAGT. With 3 bases clipped from V and 0 bases from J, the junction kept 11 bases outside the gene matches. The CDR3 is 18 amino acids. CDR3 nucleotide sequence: TGTGCCAGCAGTTATGACAGGGAGAACCCCCTAGCCAAAAACATTCAGTACTTC. This sequence encodes CASSYDRENPLAKNIQYF.

This chain uses TRBV18 with TRBJ1-6; D is undetermined. The germline gives CDR1 KGHSH, CDR2 LQKENI. The length of the CDR3 is 13 residues. V was pared by 2 bases and J by 7 bases, with 6 bases between. CDR3 DNA sequence: TGTGCCAGCTCACCATCCCTAAATTCACCCCTCCACTTT. Amino acid sequence: CASSPSLNSPLHF. The whole variable domain, remainder taken from reference TRBV18 and TRBJ1-6, is NAGVMQNPRHLVRRRGQEARLRCSPMKGHSHVYWYRQLPEEGLKFMVYLQKENIIDESGMPKERFSAEFPKEGPSILRIQQVVRGDSAAYFCASSPSLNSPLHFGNGTRLTVT.

The chain joins TRBV5-1 to TRBJ2-5; TRBD1 agrees at 8 bases. This CDR3 has 16 amino acids. CDR1 is SGHRS, CDR2 YFSETQ, per germline. V lost 0 bases and J lost 5; bases outside the gene matches: 9. DNA of the CDR3: TGCGCCAGCAGCTTGGTCCCCCCGGGACAGGCGGAGACCCAGTACTTC. It translates to CASSLVPPGQAETQYF.

This chain connects TRBV5-4 to TRBJ2-3; a possible D gene is TRBD1 (6 bases). CDR3 length: 15 amino acids. V dropped 3 bases and J dropped 3 bases, with 14 bases sitting between them. Germline V lookup: CDR1 SGHNT, CDR2 YYREEE (reference sequence). This chain's CDR3 is CASSYGGRVTDTQYF. CDR3 DNA: TGTGCCAGCAGCTATGGGGGCAGGGTAACAGATACGCAGTATTTT.

J is TRBJ2-6 and V is TRBV4-1, with D hard to call. Germline V lookup: CDR1 MGHRA, CDR2 YSYEKL. The V end lost 1 base, the J end lost 4 bases, and 11 bases lay between the germline ends. The CDR3 contains 16 residues. Written as DNA, the CDR3 is TGCGCCAGCAGCCAAGTTCCGGTCGCGGGGGCCAACGTCCTGACTTTC. Its protein product is CASSQVPVAGANVLTF.

The J gene is TRBJ2-7, the V gene TRBV25-1, with D perhaps matching TRBD1 (6 bases). The CDR3 runs to 16 residues. Trimming stripped 5 bases from V and 2 bases from J, with 19 bases between. Germline V gene sequence: CDR1 MGHDK, CDR2 SYGVNS. CDR3 in DNA: TGTGCCAGCAGTAAGGGCCATCGGACAGAACCCTACGAGCAGTACTTC. Residues: CASSKGHRTEPYEQYF.

This sequence joins TRBV19 and TRBJ2-1, with D possibly matching TRBD1 (5 bases). The CDR3 contains 12 residues. Trimming removed 3 bases from V and 5 bases from J, with 5 bases in between. In germline, CDR1 is LNHDA, CDR2 SQIVND (reference sequence). This CDR3 reads CASSIRDNEQFF. The CDR3 DNA is TGTGCCAGTAGTATCAGGGACAATGAGCAGTTCTTC.

The genes are TRBV19 and TRBJ2-7; TRBD2 might be the D (6 bases). The CDR3 consists of 15 residues. Germline lookup yields CDR1 LNHDA and CDR2 SQIVND (reference sequence). V dropped 6 bases and J dropped 3 bases, with 18 bases sitting between them. The DNA for the CDR3 is TGTGCCAGTAGAGAGGGACCGGGGGTGATCTACGAGCAGTACTTC. It is translated as CASREGPGVIYEQYF.

The table lists this clone with many counts. The chain has TRBV19 and TRBJ1-1; D gene unclear. Trimming removed 5 bases from V and 7 bases from J, with 11 bases in between. The length of the CDR3 is 12 residues. Per the germline V gene, CDR1 is LNHDA and CDR2 is SQIVND (reference sequence). CDR3 in amino acids: CASSLHGGEAFF. DNA for the CDR3: TGTGCCAGTAGTTTACACGGCGGTGAAGCTTTCTTT.